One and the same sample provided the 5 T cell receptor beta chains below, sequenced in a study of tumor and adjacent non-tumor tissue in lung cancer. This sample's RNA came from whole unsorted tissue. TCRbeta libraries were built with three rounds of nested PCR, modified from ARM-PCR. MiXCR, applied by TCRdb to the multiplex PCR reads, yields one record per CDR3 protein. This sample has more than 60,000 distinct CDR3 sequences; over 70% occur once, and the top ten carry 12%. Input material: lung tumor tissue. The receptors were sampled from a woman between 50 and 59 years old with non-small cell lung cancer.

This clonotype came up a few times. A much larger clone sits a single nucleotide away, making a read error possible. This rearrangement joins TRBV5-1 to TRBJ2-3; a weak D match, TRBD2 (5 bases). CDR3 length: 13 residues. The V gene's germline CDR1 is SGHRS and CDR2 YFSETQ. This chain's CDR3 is CASNPGSSDTHYF. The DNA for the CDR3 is TGCGCCAGCAATCCGGGATCATCCGATACGCACTATTTT.

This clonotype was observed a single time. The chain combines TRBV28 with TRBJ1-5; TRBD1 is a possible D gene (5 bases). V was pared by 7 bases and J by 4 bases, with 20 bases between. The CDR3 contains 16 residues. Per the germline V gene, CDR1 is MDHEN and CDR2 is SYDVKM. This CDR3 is CASIWTRVGWNQPQHF. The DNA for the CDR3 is TGTGCCAGCATTTGGACAAGGGTAGGTTGGAATCAGCCCCAGCATTTT.

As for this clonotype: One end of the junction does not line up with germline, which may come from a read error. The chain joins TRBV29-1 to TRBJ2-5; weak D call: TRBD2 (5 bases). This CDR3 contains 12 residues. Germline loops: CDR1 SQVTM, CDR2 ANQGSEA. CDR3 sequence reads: CSGGGTGETQYF. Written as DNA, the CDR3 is TGCAGCGGGGGTGGAACTGGGGAGACCCAGTATTTC.

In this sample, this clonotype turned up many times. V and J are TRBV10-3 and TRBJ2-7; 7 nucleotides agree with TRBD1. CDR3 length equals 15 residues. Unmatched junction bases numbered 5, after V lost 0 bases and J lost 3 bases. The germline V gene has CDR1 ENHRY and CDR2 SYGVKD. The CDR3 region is CAISESRDRGYEQYF. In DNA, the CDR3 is TGTGCCATCAGTGAGTCGAGGGACAGAGGCTACGAGCAGTACTTC.

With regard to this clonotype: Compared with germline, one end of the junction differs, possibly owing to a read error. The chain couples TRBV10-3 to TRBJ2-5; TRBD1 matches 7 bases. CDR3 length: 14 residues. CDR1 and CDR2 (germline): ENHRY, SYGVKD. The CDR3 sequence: CAISDKTGSETKYF. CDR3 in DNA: TGTGCCATCAGCGATAAGACAGGGTCTGAGACCAAGTACTTC.